Only one count was recorded for the clone carrying this T cell receptor beta chain. Its antigen is not identified. The assay was immunoSEQ multiplex PCR, and TCRdb's table has in-frame clones only and misses some. Found here are some 52,000 clones, roughly nine tenths of them singletons; the top ten hold around 6.9%. This record belongs to a study of OX40 agonist ivuxolimab in advanced cancers. Turning to the study itself: Administration of intravenous ivuxolimab to patients occurred every 2 weeks at 0.01 to 10 mg/kg. Patients with hepatocellular carcinoma, melanoma, renal cell or head and neck cancer made up the dose-escalation patients.

The CDR3 spans 15 residues. Germline loops: CDR1 SQVTM, CDR2 ANQGSEA. The ends lost 6 bases at V and 2 bases at J; junction bases unmatched: 11. Regarding the study as a whole: Averaging showed that CD8+ T cells had more expanded clones than CD4+ did.

Specimen: CD4+ or CD8+ T cells sorted from blood, collected in a trial of the OX40 agonist ivuxolimab. J is TRBJ2-7 and V is TRBV29-1; 9 bases align to TRBD1. The source of this sequence is an adult with an advanced solid tumor such as melanoma, head and neck, liver or kidney cancer. The CDR3 nucleotides are TGCAGCGTAAACCGACGGGACAGGGTTCCCTACGAGCAGTACTTC. As protein: CSVNRRDRVPYEQYF.